This paragraph reports one T cell receptor (beta chain). Sequencing used immunoSEQ multiplex PCR; TCRdb keeps in-frame clones, though not all of them. The sample holds around 45,000 clones, around four fifths seen once. The data are from a study of T cells in tumors after PD-1 blockade. V shed 1 base, J shed 0 bases, and the junction held 6 bases outside the gene matches. The germline gives CDR1 MNHNS, CDR2 SASEGT. CDR3 size: 17 residues. The source is a human donor with advanced basal cell or squamous cell carcinoma (not recorded which). This specimen consisted of PBMCs, obtained before anti-PD-1 therapy. J is TRBJ2-4 and V is TRBV6-1; TRBD2 agrees at 7 bases. In DNA, the CDR3 is TGTGCCAGCAGTGAAGGTGGGGACTACATAGCCAAAAACATTCAGTACTTC. It encodes CASSEGGDYIAKNIQYF.